These 24 T cell receptor beta chains were sequenced from one sample in a study of T cells in Graves' hyperthyroidism and ophthalmopathy (dated by TCRdb to between 2018 and 2021). Receptor amplification or capture employed multiplex PCR. For sequencing, an Illumina HiSeq 2000 was employed. Amplification of TCR beta CDR3 regions was carried out from RNA transcripts. The first round of RT-PCR for the TCR CDR3 was performed with the HTBI primer set and the Qiagen OneStep RT-PCR kit. TCRdb handled the public reads itself, with Q25 trimming in fastp and clone calling in MiXCR, and kept productive beta chains. CDR3 protein sequences are deduplicated, and each keeps its most common genes and DNA. This sample lists 350,000 to 450,000 distinct CDR3 sequences; about a sixth were detected once. The ten largest clones capture 30% to 40% of the sample. Sequenced input: blood. Receptor source: a woman in her twenties or thirties with Graves' hyperthyroidism that later progressed to Graves' ophthalmopathy.

This clonotype was recorded at least ten times. This rearrangement joins TRBV20-1 to TRBJ2-7; possibly TRBD1 for D (6 bases). The length of the CDR3 is 13 residues. The V end lost 3 bases, the J end lost 0 bases, and 9 bases lay between the germline ends. CDR1 is DFQATT and CDR2 is SNEGSKA in the germline V gene (reference sequence). The CDR3, as DNA: TGCAGTGCTAGCGACAGGAACTCCTACGAGCAGTACTTC. This sequence encodes CSASDRNSYEQYF.

This chain joins TRBV7-6 and TRBJ2-5; TRBD1 matches at 9 bases. The CDR3 contains 16 residues. Germline loops: CDR1 SGHVS, CDR2 FNYEAQ. The junction had 12 bases not matched to a gene; V was cut back by 5 bases and J by 5 bases. CDR3 DNA sequence: TGTGCCAGCAGCCCACTAGGACAGGGGTTGCGGGAGACCCAGTACTTC. Its translation: CASSPLGQGLRETQYF.

Comments on this clonotype: With a much larger clone just one base away, this may be a read error. This sequence joins TRBV11-2 and TRBJ2-2, with 16 positions matching TRBD2. Germline V gene sequence: CDR1 SGHAT, CDR2 FQNNGV. This CDR3 comprises 19 residues. CDR3 DNA sequence: TGTGCCAACAGCTTAGTAGGGACTAGCGGGGGGGCTCAAGCCGGGGAGCTGTTTTTT. This gives the protein CANSLVGTSGGAQAGELFF.

This clonotype was picked up many times. V usage is TRBV5-6 and J usage is TRBJ2-7; D may be TRBD2 (7 bases). Trimming left V 4 bases short and J 7 bases short, with 24 bases between. Germline values: CDR1 SGHDT, CDR2 YYEEEE. This CDR3 spans 16 amino acids. The CDR3 region has the DNA TGTGCCAGCAGCGACGCCGGGACAACCCTCGGGAGGGAGCAGTACTTC. Protein: CASSDAGTTLGREQYF.

This clonotype was recorded at least ten times. This chain joins TRBV7-8 and TRBJ1-1, with 8 bases identical to TRBD1. This CDR3 has 14 residues. Germline V gene sequence: CDR1 SGHVS, CDR2 FQNEAQ. The ends lost 5 bases at V and 1 base at J; junction bases unmatched: 3. The CDR3 bases are TGTGCCAGCAGCCATGGACAGGGGAACACTGAAGCTTTCTTT. Translating it yields CASSHGQGNTEAFF. Variable domain in full (rest from reference TRBV7-8 and TRBJ1-1): GAGVSQSPRYKVAKRGQDVALRCDPISGHVSLFWYQQALGQGPEFLTYFQNEAQLDKSGLPSDRFFAERPEGSVSTLKIQRTQQEDSAVYLCASSHGQGNTEAFFGQGTRLTVV.

This clonotype was seen many times. The chain couples TRBV3-1 to TRBJ1-5; TRBD1 matches 7 bases. Germline trimming cut 4 bases from V and 6 bases from J; bases unmatched to any gene: 9. The CDR3 is made up of 15 amino acids. The germline CDR1 and CDR2 sequences are LGHDT and YNNKEL (reference sequence). CDR3 residues: CASSLTGEVIQPQHF. The CDR3 DNA sequence: TGTGCCAGCAGCCTTACAGGGGAAGTGATTCAGCCCCAGCATTTT.

This clonotype was seen at least ten times. V gene TRBV2 combines with J gene TRBJ1-1, with 12 bases that match TRBD1. Germline V gives CDR1 SNHLY, CDR2 FYNNEI. The CDR3 is made up of 17 amino acids. The trim removed 2 bases at V and 5 bases at J, leaving 9 bases unmatched. The CDR3 nucleotides read TGTGCCAGCAGTGAATATGGGACAGGGGGCGCCGGGACTGAAGCTTTCTTT. This gives the protein CASSEYGTGGAGTEAFF.

The chain employs TRBV29-1 and TRBJ2-2; TRBD1 agrees at 9 bases. After removal of 7 bases from V and 6 bases from J, the junction contained 3 bases not matched to a gene. There are 12 residues in the CDR3. Germline V lookup: CDR1 SQVTM, CDR2 ANQGSEA. Written as DNA, the CDR3 is TGCAGCGCCGACAGGGGGTCCGGGGAGCTGTTTTTT. It is translated as CSADRGSGELFF.

This clonotype appeared many times. V is TRBV30 and J is TRBJ1-1, with D perhaps matching TRBD1 (5 bases). The CDR3 loop spans 13 amino acids. Germline loops: CDR1 GTSNPN, CDR2 SVGIG (reference sequence). V lost 4 bases to trimming and J lost 2 bases, with 11 bases between them. CDR3 sequence (DNA): TGTGCCTGGAAAATGACAGCTAACACTGAAGCTTTCTTT. Translated: CAWKMTANTEAFF.

The chain links TRBV6-1 to TRBJ1-1, with D perhaps matching TRBD1 (5 bases). CDR1 is MNHNS and CDR2 is SASEGT in the germline V gene. Trimming took 7 bases from V and 4 from J, leaving 13 bases between them. The CDR3 runs to 13 residues. CDR3 coding DNA: TGTGCCAGCACCGGGACGTTCGGCACTGAAGCTTTCTTT. It encodes CASTGTFGTEAFF.

V gene TRBV4-1 combines with J gene TRBJ2-6, with 9 bases fitting TRBD1. The germline gives CDR1 MGHRA, CDR2 YSYEKL. V lost 3 bases, J lost 1 base, and 7 bases stayed unmatched. CDR3 length: 18 residues. Here the CDR3 DNA reads TGCGCCAGCAGCCACACCGGGACAGGGACATCTGGGGCCAACGTCCTGACTTTC. Protein product: CASSHTGTGTSGANVLTF.

The chain links TRBV7-8 to TRBJ2-7; D may be TRBD1 (6 bases). Germline CDR1 is SGHVS and CDR2 is FQNEAQ. V lost 5 bases to trimming and J lost 0 bases, with 11 bases between them. This CDR3 contains 14 residues. The CDR3 sequence: CASSLGQSSYEQYF. The CDR3 coding sequence is TGTGCCAGCAGCCTCGGACAGAGCTCCTACGAGCAGTACTTC.

In this sample, this clonotype turned up many times. This sequence joins TRBV28 and TRBJ2-7; weak D call: TRBD2 (6 bases). V lost 3 bases to trimming and J lost 1 base, with 10 bases between them. In germline, CDR1 is MDHEN, CDR2 SYDVKM. This CDR3 is built from 14 residues. The CDR3 loop is CASSFIGTSYEQYF. The CDR3 region has the DNA TGTGCCAGCAGTTTCATCGGGACTTCCTACGAGCAGTACTTC. The complete variable domain, with remaining parts taken from reference TRBV28 and TRBJ2-7, reads DVKVTQSSRYLVKRTGEKVFLECVQDMDHENMFWYRQDPGLGLRLIYFSYDVKMKEKGDIPEGYSVSREKKERFSLILESASTNQTSMYLCASSFIGTSYEQYFGPGTRLTVT.

CDR3 sequence: CAWVGAGGETQYF. The DNA of the CDR3 is TGTGCCTGGGTGGGGGCTGGCGGCGAGACCCAGTACTTC. V gene TRBV30 combines with J gene TRBJ2-5, with a possible D match to TRBD1 (6 bases). CDR1 and CDR2 from the germline V gene are GTSNPN and SVGIG (reference sequence). The CDR3 runs to 13 residues. The V end lost 5 bases, the J end lost 5 bases, and 15 bases lay between the germline ends.

The chain couples TRBV6-1 to TRBJ1-2; TRBD1 aligns across 11 bases. The CDR3 is 14 amino acids. Germline V gives CDR1 MNHNS, CDR2 SASEGT. With V trimmed by 4 bases and J by 8 bases, 6 bases remained unmatched. CDR3: CASSGGTGGIGYTF. CDR3 sequence (DNA): TGTGCCAGCAGTGGGGGGACAGGGGGTATAGGCTACACCTTC.

V is TRBV20-1 and J is TRBJ1-4; D call uncertain. V was shortened by 6 bases and J by 2 bases, with 10 bases between the two germline ends. The CDR3 extends over 13 amino acids. Per the germline V gene, CDR1 is DFQATT and CDR2 is SNEGSKA (reference sequence). The DNA of the CDR3 is TGCAGTGCCCTCAAGGATACTAATGAAAAACTGTTTTTT. Protein: CSALKDTNEKLFF.

This clonotype was seen at least ten times. The chain uses TRBV15 and TRBJ1-2; weak D call: TRBD1 (5 bases). The CDR3 is made up of 21 amino acids. Per the germline V gene, CDR1 is LNHNV and CDR2 is YYDKDF (reference sequence). V lost 2 bases and J lost 4, with 32 bases in between. The CDR3 DNA reads as TGTGCCACCAGCAGATTCTCTAGGACACAGAGAAACATCTTGTATCCCTATGGCTACACCTTC. This gives the protein CATSRFSRTQRNILYPYGYTF. The full variable domain, rest sourced from reference TRBV15 and TRBJ1-2, is DAMVIQNPRYQVTQFGKPVTLSCSQTLNHNVMYWYQQKSSQAPKLLFHYYDKDFNNEADTPDNFQSRRPNTSFCFLDIRSPGLGDTAMYLCATSRFSRTQRNILYPYGYTFGSGTRLTVV.

This clonotype was detected ten times or more. The chain recombines TRBV2 with TRBJ1-2; 8 bases are a match to TRBD1. Per germline, CDR1 SNHLY and CDR2 FYNNEI. This CDR3 comprises 18 residues. With 5 bases clipped from V and 2 bases from J, the junction kept 16 bases outside the gene matches. CDR3 nucleotides: TGTGCCAGCAGTCGAGGCACCTTGGACAGGGCCTTAAACTATGGCTACACCTTC. This translates into CASSRGTLDRALNYGYTF.

This chain uses TRBV20-1 with TRBJ2-4, with 9 positions matching TRBD1. The junction had 4 bases not matched to a gene; V was cut back by 0 bases and J by 4 bases. CDR1 is DFQATT and CDR2 is SNEGSKA in the germline V gene (reference sequence). There are 15 residues in the CDR3. CDR3 sequence (DNA): TGCAGTGCTAGAGATTTAGGGACAGGGAAAAACATTCAGTACTTC. It is translated as CSARDLGTGKNIQYF.

This chain links TRBV4-1 with TRBJ2-1; TRBD1 aligns across 7 bases. This CDR3 is built from 14 residues. Germline V gives CDR1 MGHRA, CDR2 YSYEKL. After removal of 2 bases from V and 5 bases from J, the junction contained 3 bases not matched to a gene. This CDR3 is CASSQPTGNNEQFF. The CDR3 region has the DNA TGCGCCAGCAGCCAACCGACAGGGAACAATGAGCAGTTCTTC.

In this sample, this clonotype turned up many times. V and J are TRBV5-1 and TRBJ2-7, with 7 positions matching TRBD1. The CDR3 runs to 13 residues. V shed 4 bases and J 2 bases; nucleotides not matched to a gene: 3. From germline, CDR1 is SGHRS and CDR2 YFSETQ. The CDR3 DNA sequence: TGCGCCAGCAGCCCCGGGACAGCCTACGAGCAGTACTTC. It is translated as CASSPGTAYEQYF.

This clonotype was counted many times. This chain links TRBV27 with TRBJ2-1; tentatively, D is TRBD2 (5 bases). V was clipped by 2 bases and J by 0 bases, with 11 bases between them. The germline CDR1 and CDR2 sequences are MNHEY and SMNVEV (reference sequence). This CDR3 is 16 amino acids long. Written as DNA, the CDR3 is TGTGCCAGCAGTTTAGAGGGTGCGGGCTCCTACAATGAGCAGTTCTTC. Protein product: CASSLEGAGSYNEQFF.

This clonotype was seen repeatedly, ten times or more. This rearrangement joins TRBV12-3 or TRBV12-4 to TRBJ2-2; 7 nucleotides line up with TRBD1. This CDR3 region has 14 residues. V was clipped by 6 bases and J by 6 bases; unmatched bases: 7. The CDR3: CASSSGQGAGELFF. Written as DNA, the CDR3 is TGTGCCAGCAGCTCCGGTCAGGGGGCCGGGGAGCTGTTTTTT.

This clonotype came up many times. The genes are TRBV13 and TRBJ1-1; 7 bases map to TRBD1. This CDR3 spans 13 amino acids. Trimming removed 3 bases from V and 5 bases from J; junction bases left unmatched: 3. Germline assignment: CDR1 PRHDT and CDR2 FYEKMQ (reference sequence). CDR3 coding DNA: TGTGCCAGCAGCTTGGGACAGCTGACTGAAGCTTTCTTT. It translates to CASSLGQLTEAFF.